Shown below are 30 T cell receptor beta chains from a single sample sequenced in a study of relationships among human T cell subsets. Naive plus transitional T cells were isolated with anti-CD45RA microbeads from pooled CD4+ and CD8+ T cells. TCR alpha and beta CDR3s were amplified from mRNA by semiquantitative ARM-PCR. Tagged nested gene-specific primers were used first, then communal superprimers amplified exponentially. TCRdb re-called the multiplex PCR reads with MiXCR, one entry per CDR3 protein. The table lists 6,700 or so distinct CDR3 sequences, about two thirds of them singletons. Sequenced input: naive and transitional (CD45RA+) T cells sorted from blood. All receptors derive from a man between 35 and 55 years old in good health.

The chain couples TRBV6-5 to TRBJ2-1, with 7 bases that match TRBD2. Germline V gene data show CDR1 as MNHEY and CDR2 as SVGAGI. V gave up 6 bases and J gave up 7 bases; unmatched junction bases: 3. The CDR3 is 12 residues long. The chain's CDR3 is CASRQLANEQFF. CDR3 sequence (DNA): TGTGCCAGCAGGCAACTAGCGAATGAGCAGTTCTTC.

Note on this clonotype: Mismatch with germline at one junction end may stem from a read error. The chain carries TRBV28 and TRBJ1-5; maybe TRBD1 (6 bases). Per the germline V gene, CDR1 is MDHEN and CDR2 is SYDVKM. CDR3 length equals 15 residues. DNA of the CDR3: TGTGTCAGCAGTCCCCCCGGGGGGCGCGGACAGCCCCAGCATTTT. Translated: CVSSPPGGRGQPQHF.

The chain couples TRBV29-1 to TRBJ2-7; D gene unclear. The V end lost 3 bases, the J end lost 2 bases, and 11 bases lay between the germline ends. Germline assignment: CDR1 SQVTM and CDR2 ANQGSEA. CDR3 length: 13 amino acids. The CDR3 reads CSVDAGYPYEQYF. The CDR3 bases are TGCAGCGTTGATGCAGGCTACCCCTACGAGCAGTACTTC.

V is TRBV11-3 and J is TRBJ2-1; D possibly corresponds to TRBD2 (6 bases). The CDR3 sequence is 14 residues long. Germline V CDR1 and CDR2: SGHNT, YENEEA. V lost 6 bases to trimming and J lost 2 bases, with 11 bases between them. The CDR3 nucleotides are TGTGCCAGCAGTCGGGACTCAACCTACAATGAGCAGTTCTTC. Amino acids: CASSRDSTYNEQFF.

The chain employs TRBV2 and TRBJ2-3; a weak D match, TRBD2 (5 bases). Germline assignment: CDR1 SNHLY and CDR2 FYNNEI. This CDR3 region has 13 residues. Trimming took 7 bases from V and 3 from J, leaving 11 bases between them. This CDR3 is CASNTGSTDTQYF. CDR3 nucleotide sequence: TGTGCCAGCAACACTGGGAGTACAGATACGCAGTATTTT.

The rearrangement uses TRBV19 and TRBJ1-1, with 7 bases fitting TRBD1. The V segment lost 5 bases and the J segment 4 bases; nucleotides outside the gene matches: 4. Germline values: CDR1 LNHDA, CDR2 SQIVND (reference sequence). This CDR3 region has 13 residues. DNA for the CDR3: TGTGCCAGTAGTTCGACAGGGTCCACTGAAGCTTTCTTT. Amino acid sequence: CASSSTGSTEAFF.

The chain employs TRBV11-2 and TRBJ2-7; 7 nucleotides align to TRBD1. This CDR3 is 16 amino acids long. The trim removed 0 bases at V and 3 bases at J, leaving 8 bases unmatched. CDR1 is SGHAT and CDR2 is FQNNGV in the germline V gene. The CDR3 DNA is TGTGCCAGCAGCTTAGAGCTCGGACAGGCGGGCTACGAGCAGTACTTC. This encodes CASSLELGQAGYEQYF.

This clonotype was seen only a few times. The gene calls are TRBV27 and TRBJ2-4, with 7 bases identical to TRBD2. CDR1 MNHEY and CDR2 SMNVEV come from the germline V gene (reference sequence). The V and J ends lost 5 bases and 0 bases, in that order; junction bases with no gene match: 16. The CDR3 extends over 19 amino acids. The CDR3 loop reads CASSPLAASLPLAKNIQYF. The CDR3 nucleotides are TGTGCCAGCAGTCCCCTAGCGGCATCACTCCCCCTAGCCAAAAACATTCAGTACTTC.

The chain couples TRBV5-5 to TRBJ2-3, with TRBD2 identical over 10 bases. The ends lost 1 base at V and 2 bases at J; junction bases unmatched: 7. CDR1 SGHKS and CDR2 YYEKEE come from the germline V gene (reference sequence). The CDR3 consists of 17 residues. The DNA for the CDR3 is TGTGCCAGCAGCTTGTCAGGACTAGCGGACCTCACAGATACGCAGTATTTT. Translating it yields CASSLSGLADLTDTQYF.

The sample holds a few counts of this clonotype. The rearrangement links TRBV4-1 to TRBJ1-1, with D maybe TRBD1 (5 bases). This CDR3 has 15 residues. Trimming pared 7 bases from V and 4 bases from J, leaving 19 bases between. Germline values: CDR1 MGHRA, CDR2 YSYEKL. CDR3 nucleotide sequence: TGCGCCAGCACTCCAGGTCGGCGGGACCCCACTGAAGCTTTCTTT. Its protein is CASTPGRRDPTEAFF.

V and J are TRBV19 and TRBJ2-1; D may be TRBD1 (6 bases). The CDR3 runs to 12 residues. Germline V gene lookup returns CDR1 LNHDA and CDR2 SQIVND (reference sequence). V shed 3 bases and J shed 7 bases, with 7 bases lying between them. Here the CDR3 DNA reads TGTGCCAGTAGTATTAGGGGGAATGAGCAGTTCTTC. It is translated as CASSIRGNEQFF.

V usage is TRBV21-1 and J usage is TRBJ1-1. TRBV21-1 is noted as a pseudogene. The CDR3 extends over 8 amino acids. This CDR3 reads CASREAFF. CDR3 sequence (DNA): TGTGCCAGCAGAGAAGCTTTCTTT.

J is TRBJ2-7 and V is TRBV20-1, with a tentative D call TRBD2 (6 bases). There are 15 residues in the CDR3. V was trimmed by 0 bases and J by 2 bases, leaving 14 bases between them. CDR1 is DFQATT, CDR2 SNEGSKA, per germline (reference sequence). The CDR3 nucleotides read TGCAGTGCTAGAGATTGGGGGGAGACCCCCTACGAGCAGTACTTC. Amino acid sequence: CSARDWGETPYEQYF.

The J gene is TRBJ2-2, the V gene TRBV7-9, with TRBD2 identical over 10 bases. The CDR3 is made up of 14 amino acids. CDR1 and CDR2 (germline): SEHNR, FQNEAQ (reference sequence). The trim removed 6 bases at V and 7 bases at J, leaving 5 bases unmatched. The CDR3 here is CASRWTSGGGELFF. The CDR3 DNA sequence: TGTGCCAGCAGATGGACTAGCGGAGGCGGGGAGCTGTTTTTT.

The chain uses TRBV4-1 and TRBJ1-1; D ambiguous. V was pared by 0 bases and J by 3 bases, with 14 bases between. Germline CDR1 is MGHRA and CDR2 is YSYEKL. This CDR3 region has 16 residues. CDR3 sequence reads: CASSQEGNLKYTEAFF. CDR3 nucleotide sequence: TGCGCCAGCAGCCAAGAAGGCAACCTTAAGTACACTGAAGCTTTCTTT.

Turning to this clonotype: Since a much larger clone is just one base distant, this may be a read error. The chain recombines TRBV25-1 with TRBJ1-2; a weak D match, TRBD1 (5 bases). V was pared by 6 bases and J by 3 bases, with 11 bases between. CDR1 is MGHDK, CDR2 SYGVNS, per germline. The CDR3 loop spans 13 amino acids. This CDR3 is CASRGGGHYGYTF. In DNA form, the CDR3 reads TGTGCCAGCAGGGGGGGAGGACACTATGGCTACACCTTC.

This chain links TRBV12-3 or TRBV12-4 with TRBJ1-2; the D is unclear. CDR3 length: 15 residues. Between the trimmed V and J ends, which lost 5 bases and 7 bases, there was a span of 20 bases. The CDR3 nucleotides are TGTGCCAGCAGTCAAAGCCAAAACCCAAGAGTTGGCTACACCTTC. Translated: CASSQSQNPRVGYTF.

The V and J genes are TRBV12-3 or TRBV12-4 and TRBJ2-1, with TRBD1 matching over 7 bases. The J call may be mistaken, given a closer DNA end match to TRBJ2-7. This CDR3 has 13 residues. CDR3: CASSLDREYEQYF. CDR3 in DNA: TGTGCCAGCAGTCTCGACAGGGAGTACGAGCAGTACTTC.

This clonotype was detected only a few times. The V and J genes are TRBV11-2 and TRBJ2-3; 8 bases are shared with TRBD2. This CDR3 region has 17 residues. The J segment lost 3 bases and the V segment lost 4 bases, leaving 12 bases of the junction unmatched. Germline CDR1 and CDR2: SGHAT and FQNNGV. This CDR3 is CASSYEAGGVSTDTQYF. CDR3 coding DNA: TGTGCCAGCAGCTACGAGGCCGGGGGGGTATCGACAGATACGCAGTATTTT.

This clonotype was counted between two and nine times. The chain combines TRBV10-3 with TRBJ2-7; the D gene is possibly TRBD2 (5 bases). The CDR3 extends over 15 amino acids. Germline V gene sequence: CDR1 ENHRY, CDR2 SYGVKD. V was pared by 10 bases and J by 0 bases, with 19 bases between. The CDR3 loop reads CATIRELSLSYEQYF. CDR3 DNA: TGTGCCACCATCCGGGAACTTTCTCTCTCCTACGAGCAGTACTTC.

The chain uses TRBV15 and TRBJ1-5, with D tentatively TRBD1 (6 bases). Germline V gene data show CDR1 as LNHNV and CDR2 as YYDKDF (reference sequence). The CDR3 is 14 amino acids. V gave up 0 bases and J gave up 5 bases, with 8 bases separating them. CDR3 protein: CATSREQGHQPQHF. CDR3 coding DNA: TGTGCCACCAGCAGAGAACAGGGACATCAGCCCCAGCATTTT.

Only a few counts were recorded for this clonotype. V and J are TRBV10-3 and TRBJ1-3, with D hard to call. CDR1 and CDR2 from the germline V gene are ENHRY and SYGVKD. This CDR3 has 15 amino acids. Trimming cost V 0 bases and J 1 base, with 7 bases left between them. CDR3 sequence (DNA): TGTGCCATCAGTGAGTCGACGGGTTCTGGAAACACCATATATTTT. The encoded protein is CAISESTGSGNTIYF.

The rearrangement uses TRBV27 and TRBJ2-7; the D gene is possibly TRBD1 (7 bases). The CDR3 has 14 residues. Germline CDR1 and CDR2: MNHEY and SMNVEV (reference sequence). V gave up 9 bases and J gave up 1 base, with 16 bases separating them. The CDR3 DNA sequence: TGTGCCAGTGGGGGGACAGATAGATCCTACGAGCAGTACTTC. The encoded protein is CASGGTDRSYEQYF.

Within the sample, this clonotype is medium-sized. J is TRBJ2-3 and V is TRBV11-2; D gene ambiguous. The length of the CDR3 is 13 residues. The V end was cut by 1 base, the J end by 4 bases, with 6 bases between. The germline gives CDR1 SGHAT, CDR2 FQNNGV. Here the CDR3 reads CASSLAVADTQYF. CDR3 nucleotide sequence: TGTGCCAGCAGCTTAGCGGTGGCAGATACGCAGTATTTT. Variable domain in full (rest from reference TRBV11-2 and TRBJ2-3): EAGVAQSPRYKIIEKRQSVAFWCNPISGHATLYWYQQILGQGPKLLIQFQNNGVVDDSQLPKDRFSAERLKGVDSTLKIQPAKLEDSAVYLCASSLAVADTQYFGPGTRLTVL.

Turning to this clonotype: A read error may produce the germline difference seen at one junction end. V is TRBV10-3 and J is TRBJ2-2, with D uncertain. This CDR3 is built from 11 residues. CDR1 is ENHRY, CDR2 SYGVKD, per germline. CDR3 sequence reads: CAHQDTGELFF. DNA for the CDR3: TGCGCCCACCAAGATACCGGGGAGCTGTTTTTT.

This clonotype was picked up one time. The chain employs TRBV14 and TRBJ2-1; D may correspond to TRBD1 or TRBD2 (5 bases each). V shed 6 bases and J shed 7 bases, with 10 bases lying between them. The CDR3 runs to 12 residues. Germline V gene lookup returns CDR1 SGHDN and CDR2 FVKESK. CDR3 region: CASRGVVNEQFF. DNA for the CDR3: TGTGCCAGCAGGGGGGTAGTAAATGAGCAGTTCTTC.

The table lists this clonotype with a few counts. The chain couples TRBV25-1 to TRBJ2-7; no clear D. There are 11 residues in the CDR3. V was shortened by 4 bases and J by 3 bases, with 4 bases between the two germline ends. Germline values: CDR1 MGHDK, CDR2 SYGVNS. This chain's CDR3 is CASSASYEQYF. The CDR3 DNA follows: TGTGCCAGCAGTGCCAGCTACGAGCAGTACTTC.

This clonotype was picked up a small number of times. The genes are TRBV27 and TRBJ2-1; D is unclear. Germline V CDR1 and CDR2: MNHEY, SMNVEV (reference sequence). The V end lost 8 bases, the J end lost 11 bases, and 13 bases lay between the germline ends. CDR3 length equals 11 residues. The CDR3 DNA sequence: TGTGCCAGCGGTCTGGGTACTCAGCAGTTCTTC. This sequence encodes CASGLGTQQFF.

This rearrangement joins TRBV10-3 to TRBJ1-2, with 8 bases that match TRBD1. The V gene end was trimmed by 3 bases and the J gene end by 2 bases; junction bases not matched to a gene: 5. The CDR3 is 15 residues long. CDR1 and CDR2 (germline): ENHRY, SYGVKD. In DNA form, the CDR3 reads TGTGCCATCAGTGATATTGGACAGGGAAACTATGGCTACACCTTC. Amino acid sequence: CAISDIGQGNYGYTF.

This chain joins TRBV5-1 and TRBJ1-1; D remains ambiguous. The germline V and J ends were trimmed by 5 bases and 3 bases, with 11 bases remaining between them. Per germline, CDR1 SGHRS and CDR2 YFSETQ. The CDR3 sequence is 13 residues long. The CDR3 nucleotides read TGCGCCAGCAGTCCCTCCGACGACACTGAAGCTTTCTTT. Its protein product is CASSPSDDTEAFF.